The following is a T cell receptor beta chain sequence with its context. Its cognate antigen is unknown. Germline loops: CDR1 SGHVS, CDR2 FQNEAQ. The length of the CDR3 is 18 residues. V shed 5 bases and J shed 0 bases, with 22 bases lying between them. This sample stems from a study of vaccination effects on CD4 cells after COVID-19. Study outcomes and limitations: Small numbers of convalescent patients limited the study. It also lacked early post-infection timepoints.

Generated by immunoSEQ multiplex PCR, the TCRdb table keeps only in-frame clones and is missing some. The sample lists about 54,000 clones; over 75% were seen once. Before sequencing took place, the ViraFEST assay used viral peptide pools to expand antigen-specific CD4+ T cells. With roughly nine days of culture completed, CD4+ T cells were isolated. Negative nucleocapsid antibody tests before and after vaccination confirmed no previous SARS-CoV-2 infection. With around 10 ug/ml peptides and roughly 9.3 IU/ml IL-2, approximately 2.2 million PBMC per well were cultured. Days 3 and 7 saw half the medium replaced with IL-2 medium.

The V call is TRBV7-8, the J call TRBJ1-1; D gene unclear. The origin of this receptor is a human donor who received a COVID-19 vaccine. Sequencing was performed on CD4+ T cells from PBMCs cultured with HCoV-229E spike peptides, taken before COVID-19 vaccination. CDR3 residues: CASSPPWGPNLMNTEAFF. The CDR3 region has the DNA TGTGCCAGCAGCCCACCCTGGGGTCCCAATCTCATGAACACTGAAGCTTTCTTT.